Listed here are 6 T cell receptor beta chains from one sample, sequenced in a study of CD8 T cells in Susac syndrome. Reverse transcription used about 0.45 to 1 ug RNA and random hexamers. One entry per CDR3 protein, called by TCRdb with MiXCR from the immunoSEQ multiplex PCR reads. The data contain about 94,000 distinct CDR3 sequences, about 94% of them seen just once; the ten biggest clones take up 0.3%. Sequenced material: CD4+ T cells from PBMCs. The receptors originated from a human donor with Susac syndrome.

This sequence joins TRBV6-5 and TRBJ1-6; no definite D call. Germline V gives CDR1 MNHEY, CDR2 SVGAGI. Trimming took off 10 bases at V and 6 bases at J, with 13 bases between the two ends. The CDR3 length is 13 residues. The CDR3 sequence is CATGPTFNSPLHF. Here the CDR3 DNA reads TGTGCCACCGGACCGACTTTTAATTCACCCCTCCACTTT.

This chain uses TRBV9 with TRBJ1-1; 7 bases agree with TRBD1. Trimming took 4 bases from V and 0 from J; bases not matched to a gene: 6. In germline, CDR1 is SGDLS, CDR2 YYNGEE. CDR3 length: 15 residues. The CDR3 is CASSPGGGMNTEAFF. In DNA, the CDR3 is TGTGCCAGCAGCCCAGGAGGGGGCATGAACACTGAAGCTTTCTTT. Filled out from reference TRBV9 and TRBJ1-1, the complete variable domain reads DSGVTQTPKHLITATGQRVTLRCSPRSGDLSVYWYQQSLDQGLQFLIQYYNGEERAKGNILERFSAQQFPDLHSELNLSSLELGDSALYFCASSPGGGMNTEAFFGQGTRLTVV.

This clonotype was observed a single time. V gene TRBV28 combines with J gene TRBJ2-7; TRBD2 aligns across 7 bases. This CDR3 spans 13 amino acids. Germline V CDR1 and CDR2: MDHEN, SYDVKM. After removal of 6 bases from V and 5 bases from J, the junction contained 7 bases not matched to a gene. CDR3 residues: CASSEGGLDEQYF. The CDR3 region has the DNA TGTGCCAGCAGCGAGGGAGGGCTAGACGAGCAGTACTTC.

This clonotype was counted between two and nine times. This sequence joins TRBV11-2 and TRBJ2-6; D may correspond to TRBD1 or TRBD2 (5 bases each). Germline V gives CDR1 SGHAT, CDR2 FQNNGV. CDR3 length: 15 residues. Deletions cut 6 bases from V and 2 bases from J, with 11 bases between. The CDR3 sequence: CASSPWDPGANVLTF. The CDR3, as DNA: TGTGCCAGCAGTCCCTGGGACCCTGGGGCCAACGTCCTGACTTTC.

The gene calls are TRBV12-3 or TRBV12-4 and TRBJ2-3; D ambiguous. V was clipped by 3 bases and J by 0 bases, with 7 bases between them. The CDR3 has 14 residues. CDR3 nucleotides: TGTGCCAGCAGTTTGGCAGAGAGCACAGATACGCAGTATTTT. Its translation is CASSLAESTDTQYF.

The genes are TRBV2 and TRBJ1-2, with 7 bases aligning to TRBD1. V trimming: 1 base; J trimming: 14 bases; junction bases outside the gene matches: 16. In germline, CDR1 is SNHLY, CDR2 FYNNEI. The CDR3 sequence is 15 residues long. The CDR3 region has the DNA TGTGCCAGCAGTGAAGGGACTGGGGACAGCGAACCGAGGACCTTC. This sequence encodes CASSEGTGDSEPRTF.